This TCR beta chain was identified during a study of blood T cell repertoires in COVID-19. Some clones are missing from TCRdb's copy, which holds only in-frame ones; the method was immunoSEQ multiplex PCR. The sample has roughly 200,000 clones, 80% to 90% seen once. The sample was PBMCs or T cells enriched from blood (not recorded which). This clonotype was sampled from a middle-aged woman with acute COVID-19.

The DNA for the CDR3 is TGTGCCAGCTCACCACGGGCGGGGTCGGGACGAACAGATACGCAGTATTTT. It is translated as CASSPRAGSGRTDTQYF. The chain recombines TRBV18 with TRBJ2-3; TRBD2 might be the D (6 bases). Trimming took 1 base from V and 3 from J, leaving 17 bases between them. CDR3 length: 17 residues. Germline CDR1 reads KGHSH; CDR2 reads LQKENI.